The sequence of this T cell receptor (beta chain) was determined in a study of T cell responses to AZD1222 COVID-19 vaccine. Assay used: immunoSEQ multiplex PCR; TCRdb lists only in-frame clones, some missing. This table has roughly 150,000 clones, approximately 89% appearing once. Germline CDR1 is MDHEN and CDR2 is SYDVKM. The CDR3 extends over 14 amino acids. V gave up 7 bases and J gave up 1 base, with 13 bases separating them. The clonotype was recovered from an adult in good health. The sequencing here drew on peripheral blood, taken on day 0 of AZD1222 vaccination. V is TRBV28 and J is TRBJ1-1; the D gene is possibly TRBD1 (6 bases). CDR3 sequence reads: CASTLGTPNTEAFF. The CDR3 nucleotides are TGTGCCAGCACCCTCGGGACACCGAACACTGAAGCTTTCTTT.